This TCR beta chain was obtained from a study of shared clonotypes between healthy human individuals. General observations from the study: Across subsets, estimated richness was generally greater for naive than for memory populations.

Positive CCR7 selection of CD45RO-negative cells yielded the naive CD8 cells, and terminally differentiated effector memory CD45RA+ cells were excluded. Data came from immunoSEQ multiplex PCR; TCRdb stores just in-frame clones and leaves some out. The sample includes about 2.1 million clones, around 95% of them seen just once. Remarks on this clone: No antigen is known for it.

Germline CDR1 SNHLY, CDR2 FYNNEI. This CDR3 spans 10 amino acids. The V end lost 11 bases, the J end lost 4 bases, and 6 bases lay between the germline ends. The receptor's source is a man aged 18 to 35 in good health. Some clones in this sample may be carry-over from other donors' samples. The V call is TRBV2, the J call TRBJ2-1; TRBD2 might be the D (6 bases). The sample taken for sequencing was naive CD8+ T cells from PBMCs. CDR3 residues: CAGGYNEQFF. CDR3 in DNA: TGTGCCGGGGGGTACAATGAGCAGTTCTTC.